The present TCR beta chain was sequenced within a study of blood T cell repertoires in COVID-19. Study-level information: Acute and convalescent COVID-19 samples came from the United States, Italy and Spain. Nucleic acid was either cDNA or gDNA, and it came from T cells, B-cell-depleted T cells, or PBMCs.

In the original analysis: Reference gene primer amplification in the assay estimated nucleated cell counts. TCRdb's table, derived via immunoSEQ multiplex PCR, lists solely in-frame clones and lacks some. V, J and clone size reflect that table, while D and trimming were determined from the DNA. The profile shows 200,000 to 300,000 clones, approximately 86% of them singletons. Followed longitudinally, the Seattle patients had been enrolled during active infection. This receptor was taken from an older woman with COVID-19, enrolled during active disease. The sequencing input was peripheral blood.

DNA for the CDR3: TGTGCCAGCAGCGTAGCCCTGGGAGGCGAGCAGTACTTC. It encodes CASSVALGGEQYF. This chain uses TRBV9 with TRBJ2-7; weak D call: TRBD2 (6 bases). V shed 0 bases and J shed 6 bases, with 10 bases lying between them. The CDR3 is 13 amino acids. Germline V gene data show CDR1 as SGDLS and CDR2 as YYNGEE.